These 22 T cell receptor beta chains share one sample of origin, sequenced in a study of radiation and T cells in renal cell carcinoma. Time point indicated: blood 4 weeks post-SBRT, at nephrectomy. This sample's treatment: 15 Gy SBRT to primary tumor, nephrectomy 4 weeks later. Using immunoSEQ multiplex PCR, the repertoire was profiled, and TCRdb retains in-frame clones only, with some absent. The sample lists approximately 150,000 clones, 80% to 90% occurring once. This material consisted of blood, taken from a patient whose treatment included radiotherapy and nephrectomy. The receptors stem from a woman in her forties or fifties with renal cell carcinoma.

The CDR3 loop reads CAIRDHRVSDEQYF. The CDR3 bases are TGTGCCATCAGGGATCACAGGGTATCGGACGAGCAGTACTTC. This chain joins TRBV10-3 and TRBJ2-5; maybe TRBD1 (6 bases). The J call is doubtful: the DNA matches TRBJ2-7 better. This CDR3 has 14 residues. Looked up from germline, CDR1 is ENHRY and CDR2 is SYGVKD.

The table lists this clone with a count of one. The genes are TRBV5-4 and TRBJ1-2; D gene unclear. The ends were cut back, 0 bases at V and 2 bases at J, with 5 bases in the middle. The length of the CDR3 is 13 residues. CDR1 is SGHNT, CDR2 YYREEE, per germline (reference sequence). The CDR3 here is CASSLVRNYGYTF. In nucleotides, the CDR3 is TGTGCCAGCAGCTTGGTGAGAAACTATGGCTACACCTTC.

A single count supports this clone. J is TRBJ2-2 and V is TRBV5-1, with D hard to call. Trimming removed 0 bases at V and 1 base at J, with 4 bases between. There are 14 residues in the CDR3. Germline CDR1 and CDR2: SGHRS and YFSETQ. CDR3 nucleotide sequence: TGCGCCAGCAGCTTGGTCGGGAACACCGGGGAGCTGTTTTTT. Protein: CASSLVGNTGELFF.

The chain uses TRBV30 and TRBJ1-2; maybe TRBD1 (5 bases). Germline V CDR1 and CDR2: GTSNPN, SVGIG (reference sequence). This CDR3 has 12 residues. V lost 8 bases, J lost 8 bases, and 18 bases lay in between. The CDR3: CAHLVEGRGYTF. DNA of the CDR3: TGTGCCCACCTAGTTGAGGGGAGAGGCTACACCTTC. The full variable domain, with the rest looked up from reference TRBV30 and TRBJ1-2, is SQTIHQWPATLVQPVGSPLSLECTVEGTSNPNLYWYRQAAGRGLQLLFYSVGIGQISSEVPQNLSASRPQDRQFILSSKKLLLSDSGFYLCAHLVEGRGYTFGSGTRLTVV.

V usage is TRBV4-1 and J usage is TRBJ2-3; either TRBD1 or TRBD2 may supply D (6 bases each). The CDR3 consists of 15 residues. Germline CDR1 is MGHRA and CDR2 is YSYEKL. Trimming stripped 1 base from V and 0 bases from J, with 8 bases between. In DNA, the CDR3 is TGCGCCAGCAGCCAAGCGGGGGCTAGCACAGATACGCAGTATTTT. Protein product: CASSQAGASTDTQYF.

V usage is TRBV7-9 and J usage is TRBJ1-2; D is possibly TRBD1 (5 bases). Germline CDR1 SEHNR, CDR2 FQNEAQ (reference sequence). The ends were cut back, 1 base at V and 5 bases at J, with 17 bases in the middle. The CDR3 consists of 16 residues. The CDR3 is CASSLEVTEGRYGYTF. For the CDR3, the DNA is TGTGCCAGCAGCTTAGAGGTAACAGAGGGGCGTTATGGCTACACCTTC.

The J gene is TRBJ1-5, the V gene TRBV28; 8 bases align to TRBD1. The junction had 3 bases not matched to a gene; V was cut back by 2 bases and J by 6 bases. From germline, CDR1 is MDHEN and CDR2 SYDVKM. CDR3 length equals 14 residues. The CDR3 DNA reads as TGTGCCAGCAGTTTAGCAGGGGGCGTTCAGCCCCAGCATTTT. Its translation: CASSLAGGVQPQHF.

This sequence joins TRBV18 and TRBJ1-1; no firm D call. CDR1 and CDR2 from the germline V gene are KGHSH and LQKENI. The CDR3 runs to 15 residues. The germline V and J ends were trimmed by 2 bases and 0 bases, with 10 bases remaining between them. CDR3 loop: CASSPFGALNTEAFF. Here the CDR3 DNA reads TGTGCCAGCTCACCATTCGGAGCCTTGAACACTGAAGCTTTCTTT.

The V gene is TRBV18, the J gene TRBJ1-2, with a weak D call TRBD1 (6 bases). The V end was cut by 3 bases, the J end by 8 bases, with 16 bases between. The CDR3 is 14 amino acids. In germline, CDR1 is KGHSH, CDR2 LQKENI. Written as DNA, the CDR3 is TGTGCCAGCTCACCGTCGGGTCGTGGGGGCGGCTACACCTTC. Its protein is CASSPSGRGGGYTF.

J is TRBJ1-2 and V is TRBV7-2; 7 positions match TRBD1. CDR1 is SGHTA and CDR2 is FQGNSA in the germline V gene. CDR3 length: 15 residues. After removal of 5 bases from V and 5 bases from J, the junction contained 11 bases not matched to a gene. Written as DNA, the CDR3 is TGTGCCAGCAGCCTAGGACAGGCCGGAACGTATGGCTACACCTTC. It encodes CASSLGQAGTYGYTF.

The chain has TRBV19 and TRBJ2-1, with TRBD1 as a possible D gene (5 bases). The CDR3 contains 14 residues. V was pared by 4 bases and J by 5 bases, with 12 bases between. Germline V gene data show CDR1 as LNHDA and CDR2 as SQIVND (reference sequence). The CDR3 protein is CASSRWGINNEQFF. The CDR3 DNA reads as TGTGCCAGTAGTAGGTGGGGCATTAACAATGAGCAGTTCTTC. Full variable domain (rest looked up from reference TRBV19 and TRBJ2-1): DGGITQSPKYLFRKEGQNVTLSCEQNLNHDAMYWYRQDPGQGLRLIYYSQIVNDFQKGDIAEGYSVSREKKESFPLTVTSAQKNPTAFYLCASSRWGINNEQFFGPGTRLTVL.

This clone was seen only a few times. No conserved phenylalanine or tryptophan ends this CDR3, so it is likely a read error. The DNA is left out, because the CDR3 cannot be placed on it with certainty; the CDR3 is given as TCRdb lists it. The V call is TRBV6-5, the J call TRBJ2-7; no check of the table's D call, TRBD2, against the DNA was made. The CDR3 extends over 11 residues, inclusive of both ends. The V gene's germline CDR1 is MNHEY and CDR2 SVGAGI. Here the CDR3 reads CASSYGPGGPS.

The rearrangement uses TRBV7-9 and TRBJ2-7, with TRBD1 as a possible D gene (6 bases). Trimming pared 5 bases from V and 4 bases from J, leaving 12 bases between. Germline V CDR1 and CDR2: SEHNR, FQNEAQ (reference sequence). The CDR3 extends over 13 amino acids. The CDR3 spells CASSQRDMYEQYF. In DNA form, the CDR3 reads TGTGCCAGCAGCCAACGGGACATGTACGAGCAGTACTTC.

DNA for the CDR3: TGTGCCAGCACCCCCGGACAGGGTGGATCCTACGAGCAGTACTTC. Protein sequence: CASTPGQGGSYEQYF. The rearrangement links TRBV2 to TRBJ2-7; TRBD1 agrees at 8 bases. V was clipped by 7 bases and J by 1 base; unmatched bases: 9. From germline, CDR1 is SNHLY and CDR2 FYNNEI. This CDR3 spans 15 amino acids.

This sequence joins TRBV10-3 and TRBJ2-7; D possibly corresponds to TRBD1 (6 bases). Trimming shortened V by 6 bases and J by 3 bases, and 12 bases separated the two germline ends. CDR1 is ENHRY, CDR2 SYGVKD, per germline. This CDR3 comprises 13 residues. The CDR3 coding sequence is TGTGCCATCAGGGAGACAGGCAGCTACGAGCAGTACTTC. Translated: CAIRETGSYEQYF.

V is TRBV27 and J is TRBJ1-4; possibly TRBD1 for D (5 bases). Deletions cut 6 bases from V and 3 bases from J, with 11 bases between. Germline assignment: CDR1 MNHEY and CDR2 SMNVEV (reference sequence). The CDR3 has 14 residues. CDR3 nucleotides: TGTGCCAGCAGGGCAGGGATGTCTAATGAAAAACTGTTTTTT. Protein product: CASRAGMSNEKLFF.

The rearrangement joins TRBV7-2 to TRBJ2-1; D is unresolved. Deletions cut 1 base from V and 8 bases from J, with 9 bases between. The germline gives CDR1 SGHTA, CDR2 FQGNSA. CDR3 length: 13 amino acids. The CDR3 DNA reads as TGTGCCAGCAGCTTAGGGCTCTTTGATGAGCAGTTCTTC. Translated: CASSLGLFDEQFF.

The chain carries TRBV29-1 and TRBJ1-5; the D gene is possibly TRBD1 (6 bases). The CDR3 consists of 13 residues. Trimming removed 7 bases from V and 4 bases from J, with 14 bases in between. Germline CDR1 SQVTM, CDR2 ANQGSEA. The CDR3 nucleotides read TGCAGCGCGACGGGGGGCGGGAATCAGCCCCAGCATTTT. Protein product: CSATGGGNQPQHF.

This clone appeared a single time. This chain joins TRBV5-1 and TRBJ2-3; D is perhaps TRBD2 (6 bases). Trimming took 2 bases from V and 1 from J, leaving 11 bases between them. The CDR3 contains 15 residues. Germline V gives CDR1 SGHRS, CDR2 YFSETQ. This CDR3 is CASSLAGGGTDTQYF. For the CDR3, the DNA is TGCGCCAGCAGCTTAGCGGGTGGGGGCACAGATACGCAGTATTTT.

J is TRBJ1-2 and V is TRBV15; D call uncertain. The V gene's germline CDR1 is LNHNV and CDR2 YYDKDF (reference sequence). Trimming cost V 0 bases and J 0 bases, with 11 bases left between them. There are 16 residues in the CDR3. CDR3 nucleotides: TGTGCCACCAGCAGAGATGGAAGGACTTCTAACTATGGCTACACCTTC. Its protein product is CATSRDGRTSNYGYTF.

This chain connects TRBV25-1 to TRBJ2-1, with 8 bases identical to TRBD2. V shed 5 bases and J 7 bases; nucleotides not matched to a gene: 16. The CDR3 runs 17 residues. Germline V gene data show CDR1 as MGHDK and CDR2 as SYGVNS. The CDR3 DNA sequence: TGTGCCAGCAGTCCATCCCTTGGAGCGGGGGAGGTTAATGAGCAGTTCTTC. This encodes CASSPSLGAGEVNEQFF.

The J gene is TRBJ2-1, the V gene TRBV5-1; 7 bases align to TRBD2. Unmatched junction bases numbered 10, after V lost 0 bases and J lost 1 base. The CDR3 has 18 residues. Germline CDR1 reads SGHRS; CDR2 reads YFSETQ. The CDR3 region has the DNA TGCGCCAGCAGCTTGGAGTCGAGCGGGGCGCCTTCCTACAATGAGCAGTTCTTC. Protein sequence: CASSLESSGAPSYNEQFF.